One sample yielded the 25 T cell receptor beta chains listed below, sequenced in a study of human T cells and chemical hapten exposure. Time point here: patch test 2, 6 weeks after DPC sensitization. Treatment described: therapeutic diphenylcyclopropenone sensitization with weekly scalp DPC. TCRdb reanalysed the RACE reads using MiXCR and keeps one entry per CDR3 protein. The data contain hundreds of thousands of distinct CDR3 sequences, over 6% of them seen just once; the ten biggest clones take up 5% to 6%. Sample: whole blood, taken in connection with sensitization to the hapten diphenylcyclopropenone (DPC). These receptors came from a young woman with alopecia areata. Some clones in this sample may be carry-over from other donors' samples.

The chain recombines TRBV27 with TRBJ1-1; 7 bases are a match to TRBD1. V was clipped by 4 bases and J by 5 bases; unmatched bases: 10. This CDR3 comprises 15 residues. Germline CDR1 reads MNHEY; CDR2 reads SMNVEV (reference sequence). In nucleotides, the CDR3 is TGTGCCAGCAGTTCCCGACAGACAGGGAGAACTGAAGCTTTCTTT. It codes for CASSSRQTGRTEAFF.

This clonotype came up many times. The rearrangement uses TRBV21-1 and TRBJ1-5; the DNA was not compared with TRBD1, the D call given in the table. TRBV21-1 is termed a pseudogene. The CDR3 is made up of 16 amino acids. CDR3 loop: CASSKGQGASNQPQHF. Written as DNA, the CDR3 is TGTGCCAGCAGCAAAGGACAGGGGGCTAGCAATCAGCCCCAGCATTTT.

The sample holds many counts of this clonotype. V usage is TRBV3-1 and J usage is TRBJ1-1, with D maybe TRBD1 (5 bases). The CDR3 consists of 14 residues. Trimming took 0 bases from V and 4 from J, leaving 9 bases between them. CDR1 is LGHDT and CDR2 is YNNKEL in the germline V gene (reference sequence). The CDR3 DNA sequence: TGTGCCAGCAGCCAAGAAATCGGGGGCACTGAAGCTTTCTTT. This codes for CASSQEIGGTEAFF.

This clonotype was counted ten times or more. The V gene is TRBV7-9, the J gene TRBJ1-4, with D perhaps TRBD1 (5 bases). The CDR3 contains 16 residues. The germline CDR1 and CDR2 sequences are SEHNR and FQNEAQ (reference sequence). Trimming cost V 2 bases and J 7 bases, with 17 bases left between them. The CDR3 sequence is CASSLNPGREAEKLFF. The CDR3 DNA follows: TGTGCCAGCAGCTTAAATCCAGGCAGGGAAGCTGAAAAACTGTTTTTT.

This clonotype has a handful of counts. The gene calls are TRBV5-1 and TRBJ2-1; TRBD2 is a possible D gene (5 bases). Looked up from germline, CDR1 is SGHRS and CDR2 is YFSETQ. V dropped 2 bases and J dropped 0 bases, with 18 bases sitting between them. The CDR3 runs to 18 residues. The CDR3 sequence: CASSFGVSGYSSYNEQFF. In DNA form, the CDR3 reads TGCGCCAGCAGCTTCGGTGTAAGCGGTTATAGCTCCTACAATGAGCAGTTCTTC.

This clonotype was counted ten times or more. The chain recombines TRBV6-5 with TRBJ2-3; no clear D. V lost 6 bases, J lost 2 bases, and 9 bases lay in between. The V gene's germline CDR1 is MNHEY and CDR2 SVGAGI. CDR3 size: 13 residues. CDR3 in amino acids: CASRNGNTDTQYF. CDR3 nucleotides: TGTGCCAGCAGAAATGGGAACACAGATACGCAGTATTTT.

This clonotype was recorded a few times. The V gene is TRBV7-2, the J gene TRBJ1-3; the D is unclear. Germline V gene lookup returns CDR1 SGHTA and CDR2 FQGNSA. This CDR3 has 14 amino acids. V lost 0 bases and J 2 bases, leaving 5 bases between the germline ends. The CDR3 DNA is TGTGCCAGCAGCTTAGCGTACACTGGAAACACCATATATTTT. This codes for CASSLAYTGNTIYF. Full variable domain (outside the CDR3, taken from reference TRBV7-2 and TRBJ1-3): GAGVSQSPSNKVTEKGKDVELRCDPISGHTALYWYRQSLGQGLEFLIYFQGNSAPDKSGLPSDRFSAERTGGSVSTLTIQRTQQEDSAVYLCASSLAYTGNTIYFGEGSWLTVV.

CDR3 DNA sequence: TGTGCCAGCAGCCCCTTGGGAGGACAGGGGGTTTACAATGAGCAGTTCTTC. Translating it yields CASSPLGGQGVYNEQFF. The rearrangement uses TRBV5-6 and TRBJ2-1; TRBD1 matches 10 bases. Trimming cost V 4 bases and J 4 bases; bases outside gene matches: 11. CDR1 and CDR2 (germline): SGHDT, YYEEEE. The length of the CDR3 is 17 residues. The variable domain in full, completed from reference TRBV5-6 and TRBJ2-1, reads DAGVTQSPTHLIKTRGQQVTLRCSPKSGHDTVSWYQQALGQGPQFIFQYYEEEERQRGNFPDRFSGHQFPNYSSELNVNALLLGDSALYLCASSPLGGQGVYNEQFFGPGTRLTVL.

This clonotype was recorded at least ten times. This chain links TRBV28 with TRBJ1-2; D not resolved. V lost 3 bases to trimming and J lost 3 bases, with 14 bases between them. The CDR3 sequence is 15 residues long. CDR1 is MDHEN, CDR2 SYDVKM, per germline. This CDR3 reads CASSFTGRPDYGYTF. The DNA of the CDR3 is TGTGCCAGCAGTTTTACTGGACGGCCTGACTATGGCTACACCTTC.

This clonotype was seen only a few times. The rearrangement links TRBV2 to TRBJ2-1; 12 bases agree with TRBD2. CDR3 length equals 15 residues. V lost 7 bases to trimming and J lost 7 bases; unmatched junction nucleotides: 8. Germline lookup yields CDR1 SNHLY and CDR2 FYNNEI. The CDR3 nucleotides read TGTGCCAGCAATGCGCTAGCGGGGGGGCCTAATGAGCAGTTCTTC. Translating it yields CASNALAGGPNEQFF.

There are many counts of this clonotype. V usage is TRBV9 and J usage is TRBJ1-1; no firm D call. The ends were cut back, 2 bases at V and 5 bases at J, with 10 bases in the middle. The CDR3 is made up of 13 amino acids. CDR1 is SGDLS and CDR2 is YYNGEE in the germline V gene. CDR3 DNA sequence: TGTGCCAGCAGCGTTTTATCCGGGACTGAAGCTTTCTTT. Translated: CASSVLSGTEAFF.

The chain carries TRBV6-2 or TRBV6-3 and TRBJ2-4; no definite D call. From germline, CDR1 is MNHEY and CDR2 SVGEGT. CDR3 length equals 13 residues. With 5 bases removed from V and 0 bases from J, the gap between germline ends came to 5 bases. CDR3 coding DNA: TGTGCCAGCAGTCAGACAGCCAAAAACATTCAGTACTTC. Protein product: CASSQTAKNIQYF.

The chain links TRBV13 to TRBJ2-2; 7 bases map to TRBD1. The CDR3 is 14 amino acids. Trimming took 4 bases from V and 5 from J; bases not matched to a gene: 4. Germline V gives CDR1 PRHDT, CDR2 FYEKMQ (reference sequence). The CDR3 bases are TGTGCCAGCAGCTCCGACAGGGTTACCGGGGAGCTGTTTTTT. It codes for CASSSDRVTGELFF. The full variable domain, with the rest looked up from reference TRBV13 and TRBJ2-2, is AAGVIQSPRHLIKEKRETATLKCYPIPRHDTVYWYQQGPGQDPQFLISFYEKMQSDKGSIPDRFSAQQFSDYHSELNMSSLELGDSALYFCASSSDRVTGELFFGEGSRLTVL.

The chain combines TRBV20-1 with TRBJ1-2; D remains ambiguous. Trimming removed 3 bases from V and 3 bases from J, with 14 bases in between. The CDR3 length is 14 residues. Germline CDR1 reads DFQATT; CDR2 reads SNEGSKA (reference sequence). This CDR3 is CSASEDESDYGYTF. For the CDR3, the DNA is TGCAGTGCTAGTGAAGATGAGAGCGACTATGGCTACACCTTC.

V usage is TRBV20-1 and J usage is TRBJ2-7; the match to TRBD2 covers 7 bases. This CDR3 has 15 amino acids. Germline V gives CDR1 DFQATT, CDR2 SNEGSKA (reference sequence). The V and J ends lost 2 bases and 1 base, in that order; junction bases with no gene match: 8. The CDR3 loop reads CSARTIMGGSYEQYF. The CDR3 nucleotides are TGCAGTGCTAGAACCATAATGGGGGGGTCCTACGAGCAGTACTTC.

In this sample, this clonotype turned up many times. This rearrangement joins TRBV3-1 to TRBJ1-2; D call uncertain. CDR1 is LGHDT, CDR2 YNNKEL, per germline (reference sequence). CDR3 size: 12 residues. Trimming took off 8 bases at V and 6 bases at J, with 13 bases between the two ends. CDR3 region: CASLKDGDGYTF. The CDR3 DNA follows: TGTGCCAGCCTGAAGGACGGAGATGGCTACACCTTC. Using reference TRBV3-1 and TRBJ1-2 for the parts outside the CDR3, the full variable domain is DTAVSQTPKYLVTQMGNDKSIKCEQNLGHDTMYWYKQDSKKFLKIMFSYNNKELIINETVPNRFSPKSPDKAHLNLHINSLELGDSAVYFCASLKDGDGYTFGSGTRLTVV.

The CDR3 nucleotides read TGTGCCAGCAGTCCCATCCTGCCCTCATTCTACAATGAGCAGTTCTTC. Its protein product is CASSPILPSFYNEQFF. The chain has TRBV12-3 or TRBV12-4 and TRBJ2-1, with D uncertain. V lost 5 bases, J lost 3 bases, and 17 bases lay in between. This CDR3 is built from 16 residues.

This chain links TRBV7-9 with TRBJ2-2, with D tentatively TRBD2 (6 bases). Germline V gene data show CDR1 as SEHNR and CDR2 as FQNEAQ (reference sequence). The CDR3 length is 13 residues. V was pared by 3 bases and J by 6 bases, with 8 bases between. In DNA, the CDR3 is TGTGCCAGCAGCTTCAGGGAGGCCGGGGAGCTGTTTTTT. Its protein is CASSFREAGELFF.

This clonotype was seen many times. The CDR3 DNA is TGTGCCAGCAGTACCTACAGGGGCAATCAGCCCCAGCATTTT. Protein product: CASSTYRGNQPQHF. The rearrangement links TRBV6-5 to TRBJ1-5, with D perhaps TRBD1 (6 bases). Trimming took off 5 bases at V and 2 bases at J, with 10 bases between the two ends. This CDR3 comprises 14 residues. Germline V gene data show CDR1 as MNHEY and CDR2 as SVGAGI.

This clonotype appeared once. The chain employs TRBV2 and TRBJ2-3, with 8 bases fitting TRBD1. The CDR3 has 15 amino acids. V gave up 2 bases and J gave up 5 bases; unmatched junction bases: 6. Germline CDR1 and CDR2: SNHLY and FYNNEI. CDR3 amino acids: CASSEWGTGGDTQYF. CDR3 DNA sequence: TGTGCCAGCAGTGAATGGGGGACAGGAGGAGATACGCAGTATTTT.

CDR3 DNA: TGCAGTGCTCCGGAGGGGACTAACTATGGCTACACCTTC. It yields the protein CSAPEGTNYGYTF. The chain uses TRBV20-1 and TRBJ1-2; weak D call: TRBD1 (5 bases). This CDR3 spans 13 amino acids. Trimming stripped 5 bases from V and 0 bases from J, with 10 bases between. The germline CDR1 and CDR2 sequences are DFQATT and SNEGSKA (reference sequence).

This clonotype was counted between two and nine times. The chain joins TRBV7-2 to TRBJ2-1; TRBD2 agrees at 10 bases. Germline CDR1 and CDR2: SGHTA and FQGNSA. The ends lost 1 base at V and 7 bases at J; junction bases unmatched: 13. There are 18 residues in the CDR3. CDR3 nucleotide sequence: TGTGCCAGCAGCTTAGATCCAGCGGGGGGGCCCTTTTATAATGAGCAGTTCTTC. Its translation is CASSLDPAGGPFYNEQFF.

This clonotype has a handful of counts. V gene TRBV4-1 combines with J gene TRBJ2-7; possibly TRBD2 for D (5 bases). The CDR3 consists of 14 residues. V was shortened by 1 base and J by 0 bases, with 7 bases between the two germline ends. Germline CDR1 reads MGHRA; CDR2 reads YSYEKL. As DNA, the CDR3 is TGCGCCAGCAGCCAAGGGACTCTCTCCTACGAGCAGTACTTC. It codes for CASSQGTLSYEQYF.

The CDR3 DNA follows: TGCGCCAGCAGCCAAGGACAGGGGGCAGACTATGGCTACACCTTC. Translation: CASSQGQGADYGYTF. The rearrangement joins TRBV4-1 to TRBJ1-2; the match to TRBD1 covers 10 bases. Germline V gene lookup returns CDR1 MGHRA and CDR2 YSYEKL. Losses at the gene ends were 1 base for V and 3 bases for J; bases not matched to a gene: 2. The CDR3 is made up of 15 amino acids.

This clonotype occurred a few times. The chain joins TRBV19 to TRBJ2-1; D possibly corresponds to TRBD1 (6 bases). Between the trimmed V and J ends, which lost 6 bases and 8 bases, there was a span of 14 bases. Germline V gene sequence: CDR1 LNHDA, CDR2 SQIVND (reference sequence). The CDR3 sequence is 13 residues long. The CDR3 here is CASSTGIRDEQFF. The CDR3 region has the DNA TGTGCCAGTAGCACAGGGATTCGGGATGAGCAGTTCTTC.